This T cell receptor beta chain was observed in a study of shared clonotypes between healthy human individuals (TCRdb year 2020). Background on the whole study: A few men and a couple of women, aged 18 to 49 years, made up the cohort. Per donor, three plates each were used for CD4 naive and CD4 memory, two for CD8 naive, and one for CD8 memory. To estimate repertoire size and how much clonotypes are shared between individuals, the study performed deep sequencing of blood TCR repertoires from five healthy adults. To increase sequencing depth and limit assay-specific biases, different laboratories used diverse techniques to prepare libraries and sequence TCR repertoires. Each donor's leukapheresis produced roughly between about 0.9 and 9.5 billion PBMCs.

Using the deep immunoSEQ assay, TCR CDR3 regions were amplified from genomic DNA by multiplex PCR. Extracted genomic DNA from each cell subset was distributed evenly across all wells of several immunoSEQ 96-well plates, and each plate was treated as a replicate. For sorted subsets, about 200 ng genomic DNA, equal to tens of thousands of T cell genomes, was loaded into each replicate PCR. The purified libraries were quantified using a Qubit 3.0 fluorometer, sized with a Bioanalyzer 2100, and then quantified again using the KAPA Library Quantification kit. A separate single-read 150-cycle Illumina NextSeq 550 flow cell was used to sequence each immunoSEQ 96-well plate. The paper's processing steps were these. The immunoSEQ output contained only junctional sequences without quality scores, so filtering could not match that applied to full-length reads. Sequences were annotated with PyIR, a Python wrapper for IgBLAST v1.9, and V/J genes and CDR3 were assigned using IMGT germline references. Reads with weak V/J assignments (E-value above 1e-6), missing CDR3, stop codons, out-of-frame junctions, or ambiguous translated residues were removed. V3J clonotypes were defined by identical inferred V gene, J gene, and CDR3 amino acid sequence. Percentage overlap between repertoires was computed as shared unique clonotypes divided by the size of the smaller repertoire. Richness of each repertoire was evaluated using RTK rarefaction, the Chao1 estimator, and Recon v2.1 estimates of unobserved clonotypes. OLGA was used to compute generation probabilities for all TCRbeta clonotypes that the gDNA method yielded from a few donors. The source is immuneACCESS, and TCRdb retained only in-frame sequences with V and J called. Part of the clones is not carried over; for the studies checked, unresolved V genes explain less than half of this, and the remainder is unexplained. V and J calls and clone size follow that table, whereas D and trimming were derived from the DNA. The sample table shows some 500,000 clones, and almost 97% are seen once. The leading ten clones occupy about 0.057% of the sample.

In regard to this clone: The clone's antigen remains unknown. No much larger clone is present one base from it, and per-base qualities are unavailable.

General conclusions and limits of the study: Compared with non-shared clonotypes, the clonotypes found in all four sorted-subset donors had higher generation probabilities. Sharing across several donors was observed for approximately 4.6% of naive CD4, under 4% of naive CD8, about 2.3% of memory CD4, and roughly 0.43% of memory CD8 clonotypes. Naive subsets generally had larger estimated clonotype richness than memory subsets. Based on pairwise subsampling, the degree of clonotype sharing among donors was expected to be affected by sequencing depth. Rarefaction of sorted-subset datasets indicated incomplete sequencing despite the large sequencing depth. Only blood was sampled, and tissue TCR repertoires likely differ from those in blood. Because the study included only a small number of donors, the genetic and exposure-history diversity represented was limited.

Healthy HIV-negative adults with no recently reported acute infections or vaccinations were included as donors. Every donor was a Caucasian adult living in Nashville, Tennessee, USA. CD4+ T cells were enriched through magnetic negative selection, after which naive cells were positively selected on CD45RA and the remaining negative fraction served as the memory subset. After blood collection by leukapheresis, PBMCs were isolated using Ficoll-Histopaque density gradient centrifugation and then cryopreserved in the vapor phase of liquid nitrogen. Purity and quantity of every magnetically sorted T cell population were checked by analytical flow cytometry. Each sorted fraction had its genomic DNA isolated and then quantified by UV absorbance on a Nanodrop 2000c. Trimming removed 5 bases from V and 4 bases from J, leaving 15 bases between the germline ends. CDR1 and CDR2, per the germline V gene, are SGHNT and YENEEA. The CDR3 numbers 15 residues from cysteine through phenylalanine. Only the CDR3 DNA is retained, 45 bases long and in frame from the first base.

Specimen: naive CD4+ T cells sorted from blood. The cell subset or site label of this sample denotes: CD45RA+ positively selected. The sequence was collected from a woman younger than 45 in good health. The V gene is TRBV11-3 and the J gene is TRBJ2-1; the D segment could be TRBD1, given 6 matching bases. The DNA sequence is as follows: TGTGCCAGCAGCCGACCGGGACAACCTTACAATGAGCAGTTCTTC. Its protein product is CASSRPGQPYNEQFF. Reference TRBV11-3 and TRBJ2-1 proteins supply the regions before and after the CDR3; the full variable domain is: EAGVVQSPRYKIIEKKQPVAFWCNPISGHNTLYWYLQNLGQGPELLIRYENEEAVDDSQLPKDRFSAERLKGVDSTLKIQPAELGDSAVYLCASSRPGQPYNEQFFGPGTRLTVL.